The clone carrying this T cell receptor (beta chain) has a count of ten or more. These data come from a study of molecular identifiers for immune sequencing clone quantification. Each CDR3 protein is one row after TCRdb ran MiXCR on the PCR reads. The table has 600,000 to 650,000 distinct CDR3 sequences, just under 20% seen once. Sequencing was performed on naive CD8+ T cells from blood, with Jurkat cell RNA spiked in. This sample's subset: FACS-sorted CD8+CD4-CCR7+CD45RA+ naive T cells. The TCR originated in a human donor in good health. Some libraries in this study had Jurkat cell RNA spiked in.

The DNA of the CDR3 is TGCGCCAGCGAGTTGGACAGAAACACCGGGGAGCTGTTTTTT. Protein product: CASELDRNTGELFF. J is TRBJ2-2 and V is TRBV4-1; a possible D gene is TRBD1 (6 bases). V was shortened by 8 bases and J by 2 bases, with 12 bases between the two germline ends. This CDR3 is 14 amino acids long. The germline V gene encodes CDR1 MGHRA and CDR2 YSYEKL.